The 18 T cell receptor beta chains below come from one sample, sequenced in a study of glioma-infiltrating T cells. TCR alpha and beta CDR3 regions were amplified from RNA using iRepertoire nested multiplex PCR. Each CDR3 protein is one row after TCRdb ran MiXCR on the multiplex PCR reads. The sample has about 110,000 distinct CDR3 sequences; about 25% are singletons. Sequenced material: glioma tissue, nonneoplastic brain tissue, or PBMCs (not recorded which). The receptors originated from a human donor with low-grade glioma or glioblastoma, undergoing nonglioma brain surgery, or in good health (not recorded which).

In this sample, this clonotype turned up many times. J is TRBJ2-3 and V is TRBV2; perhaps TRBD2 as D (7 bases). Trimming shortened V by 6 bases and J by 5 bases, and 21 bases separated the two germline ends. From germline, CDR1 is SNHLY and CDR2 FYNNEI. The CDR3 totals 16 residues. DNA of the CDR3: TGTGCCAGCAGGGCCGGGACTCGGGGAGGGGGAGATACGCAGTATTTT. This translates into CASRAGTRGGGDTQYF.

The chain employs TRBV14 and TRBJ2-1, with TRBD1 matching over 9 bases. Germline lookup yields CDR1 SGHDN and CDR2 FVKESK. J was trimmed by 3 bases and V by 2 bases; bases with no gene match: 8. The CDR3 extends over 17 amino acids. This chain's CDR3 is CASSQLPGQGYYNEQFF. CDR3 DNA sequence: TGTGCCAGCAGCCAACTACCGGGACAGGGTTACTACAATGAGCAGTTCTTC. Based on the CDR3 plus reference TRBV14 and TRBJ2-1, the full variable domain is EAGVTQFPSHSVIEKGQTVTLRCDPISGHDNLYWYRRVMGKEIKFLLHFVKESKQDESGMPNNRFLAERTGGTYSTLKVQPAELEDSGVYFCASSQLPGQGYYNEQFFGPGTRLTVL.

This clonotype was found many times. This chain joins TRBV12-3 or TRBV12-4 and TRBJ2-5; D not certain. The V end lost 6 bases, the J end lost 4 bases, and 12 bases lay between the germline ends. The CDR3 covers 13 residues. The CDR3 loop is CASSLQPVETQYF. In nucleotides, the CDR3 is TGTGCCAGCAGCCTCCAACCGGTAGAGACCCAGTACTTC.

This chain connects TRBV19 to TRBJ2-2, with 7 bases lining up with TRBD1. Unmatched junction bases numbered 10, after V lost 7 bases and J lost 2 bases. Germline V gene data show CDR1 as LNHDA and CDR2 as SQIVND (reference sequence). The CDR3 is 16 residues long. The CDR3 spells CASIDPGTDNTGELFF. DNA for the CDR3: TGTGCCAGTATCGACCCCGGGACAGATAACACCGGGGAGCTGTTTTTT.

This clonotype was seen many times. The chain carries TRBV20-1 and TRBJ2-1, with 13 bases identical to TRBD2. J lost 8 bases, V lost 7 bases, and 11 bases had no gene match. Germline loops: CDR1 DFQATT, CDR2 SNEGSKA (reference sequence). The CDR3 is 15 amino acids. The CDR3 protein is CSVELGTSGMDEQFF. CDR3 DNA: TGCAGTGTAGAGCTGGGGACTAGCGGGATGGATGAGCAGTTCTTC.

This clonotype was observed at least ten times. The CDR3: CASRVTAEQFF. Here the CDR3 DNA reads TGTGCCAGCAGGGTGACTGCCGAGCAGTTCTTC. The chain recombines TRBV2 with TRBJ2-1; no clear D. V was shortened by 6 bases and J by 10 bases, with 10 bases between the two germline ends. The CDR3 has 11 amino acids. The germline V gene encodes CDR1 SNHLY and CDR2 FYNNEI.

This clonotype showed up many times. The chain carries TRBV28 and TRBJ2-3; TRBD2 aligns across 8 bases. The CDR3 totals 16 residues. V dropped 2 bases and J dropped 1; count of bases not matched to a gene: 5. Germline CDR1 MDHEN, CDR2 SYDVKM. CDR3 bases: TGTGCCAGCAGTTTAAGTCCCGGGGGGGGCACAGATACGCAGTATTTT. It yields the protein CASSLSPGGGTDTQYF.

This clonotype has ten or more counts. The chain employs TRBV27 and TRBJ1-1; D perhaps matches TRBD1 (6 bases). The length of the CDR3 is 17 residues. V was trimmed by 9 bases and J by 3 bases, leaving 26 bases between them. Germline V lookup: CDR1 MNHEY, CDR2 SMNVEV (reference sequence). This CDR3 is CASRTSNRAKTDTEAFF. CDR3 DNA sequence: TGTGCCAGTAGGACAAGCAACAGGGCTAAGACGGACACTGAAGCTTTCTTT.

This clonotype appeared many times. The CDR3 is CASTVTGSGSYGYTF. The CDR3 bases are TGTGCCAGCACCGTGACAGGGTCCGGCAGCTATGGCTACACCTTC. The chain couples TRBV7-9 to TRBJ1-2; TRBD1 agrees at 7 bases. Germline-derived CDR1 and CDR2 are SEHNR and FQNEAQ (reference sequence). The CDR3 totals 15 residues. V gave up 7 bases and J gave up 4 bases; unmatched junction bases: 12.

This clonotype has at least ten counts. The chain is built from TRBV4-3 and TRBJ1-1; D gene ambiguous. Trimming removed 0 bases at V and 1 base at J, with 9 bases between. Looked up from germline, CDR1 is LGHNA and CDR2 is YSLEER. The CDR3 spans 15 residues. The CDR3 DNA follows: TGCGCCAGCAGCCAAGATAAGATAAGGAACACTGAAGCTTTCTTT. Its translation: CASSQDKIRNTEAFF.

This clonotype was recorded at least ten times. This chain connects TRBV27 to TRBJ2-5, with TRBD1 matching 9 bases. The ends lost 3 bases at V and 1 base at J; junction bases unmatched: 9. This CDR3 is 17 amino acids long. The V gene's germline CDR1 is MNHEY and CDR2 SMNVEV (reference sequence). The CDR3: CASSFVGTGILQETQYF. The CDR3 DNA is TGTGCCAGCAGTTTCGTCGGGACAGGGATACTCCAAGAGACCCAGTACTTC.

This clonotype was counted ten times or more. V is TRBV7-9 and J is TRBJ2-5, with TRBD2 identical over 10 bases. The germline CDR1 and CDR2 sequences are SEHNR and FQNEAQ (reference sequence). V shed 5 bases, J shed 4 bases, and the junction held 7 bases outside the gene matches. CDR3 length: 15 residues. The CDR3 here is CASSPSSGGGETQYF. CDR3 nucleotides: TGTGCCAGCAGCCCCTCTAGCGGGGGAGGAGAGACCCAGTACTTC.

For this clonotype: One end of the junction fails to match germline, which may point to a read error. V is TRBV18 and J is TRBJ2-7; a possible D gene is TRBD2 (5 bases). Germline V gene sequence: CDR1 KGHSH, CDR2 LQKENI. The CDR3 covers 14 residues. CDR3 in amino acids: CAGSPRTDSYEQYF. CDR3 nucleotide sequence: TGTGCCGGCTCACCACGGACTGACTCCTACGAGCAGTACTTC.

As regards this clonotype: A much larger clone lies one base from this, so it may be a read error. This chain links TRBV12-3 or TRBV12-4 with TRBJ2-3; D possibly uses TRBD1 or TRBD2 (6 bases each). This CDR3 is built from 15 residues. Trimming removed 6 bases at V and 7 bases at J, with 20 bases between. The CDR3 region is CASSPLAWGLNTQYF. DNA for the CDR3: TGTGCCAGCAGCCCCCTAGCGTGGGGGCTCAATACGCAGTATTTT.

At least ten counts were recorded for this clonotype. The genes are TRBV29-1 and TRBJ2-5, with D possibly matching TRBD2 (5 bases). Trimming removed 6 bases at V and 7 bases at J, with 12 bases between. The CDR3 runs 11 residues. CDR1 SQVTM and CDR2 ANQGSEA come from the germline V gene. This CDR3 is CSVGDPGTQYF. CDR3 coding DNA: TGCAGCGTCGGGGATCCGGGGACCCAGTACTTC. The complete variable domain, with remaining parts taken from reference TRBV29-1 and TRBJ2-5, reads SAVISQKPSRDICQRGTSLTIQCQVDSQVTMMFWYRQQPGQSLTLIATANQGSEATYESGFVIDKFPISRPNLTFSTLTVSNMSPEDSSIYLCSVGDPGTQYFGPGTRLLVL.

There are many counts of this clonotype. The genes are TRBV4-3 and TRBJ1-6; the D is unclear. Between the trimmed V and J ends, which lost 3 bases and 6 bases, there was a span of 3 bases. The CDR3 length is 12 residues. CDR1 is LGHNA and CDR2 is YSLEER in the germline V gene. CDR3 sequence: CASSQPNSPLHF. In DNA, the CDR3 is TGCGCCAGCAGCCAGCCTAATTCACCCCTCCACTTT.

This clonotype was seen at least ten times. The chain carries TRBV7-2 and TRBJ2-3; 8 bases match TRBD1. With 5 bases clipped from V and 4 bases from J, the junction kept 14 bases outside the gene matches. The germline gives CDR1 SGHTA, CDR2 FQGNSA. The CDR3 runs to 17 residues. CDR3 amino acids: CASSPRLAGGLADTQYF. CDR3 DNA sequence: TGTGCCAGCAGCCCTCGTTTGGCAGGGGGCTTGGCAGATACGCAGTATTTT.

The chain uses TRBV25-1 and TRBJ2-5, with TRBD1 matching over 10 bases. The V gene's germline CDR1 is MGHDK and CDR2 SYGVNS. This CDR3 spans 16 amino acids. Trimming removed 7 bases from V and 5 bases from J; junction bases left unmatched: 13. This CDR3 reads CASIPLGTGVCETQYF. The DNA of the CDR3 is TGTGCCAGCATCCCCCTCGGGACAGGGGTCTGTGAGACCCAGTACTTC.